This is a list of T cell receptor beta chains from one sample in a study of blood T cell repertoires in COVID-19. Data came from immunoSEQ multiplex PCR; TCRdb stores just in-frame clones and leaves some out. This repertoire shows roughly 100,000 clones, about nine tenths found once; its top ten account for 3.9%. Sample: peripheral blood. Receptors originate from a woman in her 50s in a cohort sampled during active COVID-19. Both conserved end residues are part of each CDR3. The order of the fields is CDR3 length, D gene, clone size, V gene, J gene, CDR3 DNA, CDR3 protein. The D gene is left open where the match is weak. For some rows the clone size is stated as once, few or many, or as a class when expanded; others skip it.

14	TRBD1	NA	TRBV19	TRBJ2-3	TGTGCCAGTAGTATGGTTACAGGGGTAGATACGCAGTATTTT	CASSMVTGVDTQYF
15	NA	NA	TRBV4-1	TRBJ1-5	TGCGCCAGCAGCCAAGATGGGGCGGTCTATCAGCCCCAGCATTTT	CASSQDGAVYQPQHF
14	NA	NA	TRBV7-2	TRBJ2-1	TGTGCCAGCAGCTTAGCGCGTGCGTGGAATGAGCAGTTCTTC	CASSLARAWNEQFF
13	NA	NA	TRBV7-9	TRBJ2-5	TGTGCCAGCAGCTTACCGGGCGGGGAGACCCAGTACTTC	CASSLPGGETQYF
15	NA	NA	TRBV21-1	TRBJ1-6	TGTGCCAGCAGCAACGACAGGTCCTATAATTCACCCCTCCACTTT	CASSNDRSYNSPLHF
14	TRBD1	NA	TRBV5-1	TRBJ2-7	TGCGCCAGCAGCTTGGAAGCAGGGGGCTACGAGCAGTACTTC	CASSLEAGGYEQYF
14	TRBD1	NA	TRBV2	TRBJ2-2	TGTGCCAGCAGTGGCCTACAGGGGGCCGGGGAGCTGTTTTTT	CASSGLQGAGELFF
11	NA	NA	TRBV10-2	TRBJ2-1	TGCGCCAGCAGTGGTGGGGGGTCGCAGTTCTTC	CASSGGGSQFF
13	TRBD2	NA	TRBV12-3/TRBV12-4	TRBJ2-7	TGTGCCAGCCAGCTAGCGGGAGCCTACGAGCAGTACTTC	CASQLAGAYEQYF
12	TRBD1	NA	TRBV19	TRBJ1-1	TGTGCCAGTAGTACCAGGGGGCGCATCGCTTTCTTT	CASSTRGRIAFF
13	NA	NA	TRBV30	TRBJ1-2	TGTGCCTGGAGTGTCTCTCCCGGGAGTGGCTACACCTTC	CAWSVSPGSGYTF
14	TRBD1	NA	TRBV18	TRBJ1-1	TGTGCCAGCTCACCAGGGACAGGAAACACTGAAGCTTTCTTT	CASSPGTGNTEAFF
14	NA	once	TRBV18	TRBJ2-7	TGTGCCAGCTCACCACCCATGTTAGCCTACGAGCAGTACTTC	CASSPPMLAYEQYF
13	NA	few	TRBV2	TRBJ1-1	TGTGCCAGCAAGGCAGGGGTGGTCACTGAAGCTTTCTTT	CASKAGVVTEAFF
13	TRBD1	NA	TRBV10-3	TRBJ1-2	TGTGCCATTGTCGGACAGGGGAACTATGGCTACACCTTC	CAIVGQGNYGYTF
13	TRBD1	NA	TRBV28	TRBJ2-7	TGTGCCAGCAGTGGGGGACAGGGAGGCGAGCAGTACTTC	CASSGGQGGEQYF
14	TRBD1	NA	TRBV6-2/TRBV6-3	TRBJ1-6	TGTGCCAGCAGTCGGACAGGACTGGCTTCACCCCTCCACTTT	CASSRTGLASPLHF
16	TRBD2	NA	TRBV24-1	TRBJ2-5	TGTGCCACCAACTTAAAGACGCGGGGGGGGCAAGAGACCCAGTACTTC	CATNLKTRGGQETQYF
14	NA	NA	TRBV28	TRBJ2-7	TGTGCCAGCAGCCTGGGGGGTTTGCTCTACGAGCAGTACTTC	CASSLGGLLYEQYF
18	TRBD1	NA	TRBV2	TRBJ2-7	TGTGCCAGCAGTGGAAGGGGGCCCTCAGGGGGCCAATATTACGAGCAGTACTTC	CASSGRGPSGGQYYEQYF
14	TRBD1	NA	TRBV10-3	TRBJ2-7	TGTGCCATCAGTGGGGGGACAGGGGCTTACGAGCAGTACTTC	CAISGGTGAYEQYF
14	NA	NA	TRBV7-9	TRBJ2-5	TGTGCCAGCAGCTTATTGGCCGGGGTTGAGACCCAGTACTTC	CASSLLAGVETQYF
16	NA	once	TRBV3-1/TRBV3-2	TRBJ2-1	TGTGCCAGCAGCCAAGATAGCTGGGGAGACTACAATGAGCAGTTCTTC	CASSQDSWGDYNEQFF
14	NA	NA	TRBV6-5	TRBJ2-7	TGTGCCAGCAGTTACTCGGGAGACCTCTACGAGCAGTACTTC	CASSYSGDLYEQYF
16	TRBD2	NA	TRBV11-2	TRBJ2-5	TGTGCCAGCAGCTTAGGCTCTAGCGGGGAGGTGGGGACCCAGTACTTC	CASSLGSSGEVGTQYF
17	TRBD1	NA	TRBV4-1	TRBJ2-2	TGCGCCAGCAGCCAAGGGGGCAGGGGGCGCTCCCCCGGGGAGCTGTTTTTT	CASSQGGRGRSPGELFF
15	NA	NA	TRBV5-4	TRBJ2-5	TGTGCCAGCAGCCGGGCGGCGACAGAAAAAGAGACCCAGTACTTC	CASSRAATEKETQYF
15	NA	NA	TRBV4-1	TRBJ2-1	TGCGCCAGCAGCCATCGGTCGTTCCTGGGTGAGGCTTTGATCTTC	CASSHRSFLGEALIF
15	NA	NA	TRBV5-4	TRBJ2-7	TGTGCCAGCAGCTTGGAACTGAGTCGTACCTACGAGCAGTACTTC	CASSLELSRTYEQYF
16	NA	NA	TRBV4-1	TRBJ2-1	TGCGCCAGCAACCTGATTAGAGGAGGCCTTCACGATGAGCAGTTCTTC	CASNLIRGGLHDEQFF
19	TRBD2	NA	TRBV7-8	TRBJ2-1	TGTGCCAGCAGCTTAGGGGTCACTAGCGGGAGGGCCGTCCACAATGAGCAGTTCTTC	CASSLGVTSGRAVHNEQFF
13	NA	NA	TRBV7-9	TRBJ1-1	TGTGCCAGCAGCTTAGAGGGTATTAGGGGAGCTTTCTTT	CASSLEGIRGAFF
13	NA	NA	TRBV10-3	TRBJ1-2	TGTGCCATCAGTGATGGGCAGGGGACCTTCTACACCTTC	CAISDGQGTFYTF
18	NA	NA	TRBV21-1	TRBJ2-2	TGTGCCAGCAGCAAAGCGGGTAGGGACAGGGGGCTCCCCGGGGAGCTGTTTTTT	CASSKAGRDRGLPGELFF